These 29 T cell receptor beta chains share one sample of origin, sequenced in a study of blood T cell repertoires in COVID-19. This table comes from immunoSEQ multiplex PCR, and its TCRdb copy is limited to in-frame clones, with some not included. This sample has 200,000 to 250,000 clones, with less than 90% found just once. What was sequenced was peripheral blood. These receptors were collected from a woman of 80 years or more with active or convalescent COVID-19.

The genes are TRBV6-5 and TRBJ1-1; 7 bases align to TRBD1. After removal of 5 bases from V and 4 bases from J, the junction contained 4 bases not matched to a gene. This CDR3 region has 13 residues. The germline gives CDR1 MNHEY, CDR2 SVGAGI. CDR3 region: CASSMRQGTEAFF. CDR3 DNA: TGTGCCAGCAGTATGCGACAGGGCACTGAAGCTTTCTTT.

This clone was counted once. The chain employs TRBV15 and TRBJ2-3; 8 bases align to TRBD2. J lost 1 base, V lost 5 bases, and 5 bases had no gene match. The CDR3 is made up of 15 amino acids. Germline V gene data show CDR1 as LNHNV and CDR2 as YYDKDF (reference sequence). The CDR3 here is CATSAAGGGTDTQYF. Written as DNA, the CDR3 is TGTGCCACCAGCGCCGCGGGGGGCGGCACAGATACGCAGTATTTT. Filled out from reference TRBV15 and TRBJ2-3, the complete variable domain reads DAMVIQNPRYQVTQFGKPVTLSCSQTLNHNVMYWYQQKSSQAPKLLFHYYDKDFNNEADTPDNFQSRRPNTSFCFLDIRSPGLGDTAMYLCATSAAGGGTDTQYFGPGTRLTVL.

This clone was observed a single time. This chain connects TRBV3-1 (or the pseudogene TRBV3-2) to TRBJ1-6; D is unclear. The germline V gene has CDR1 LGHDT and CDR2 YNNKEL (reference sequence). V was shortened by 1 base and J by 9 bases, with 10 bases between the two germline ends. This CDR3 comprises 14 residues. The CDR3 loop reads CASSQVEGSSPLHF. DNA of the CDR3: TGTGCCAGCAGCCAAGTAGAGGGCAGTTCACCCCTCCACTTT.

The CDR3 DNA reads TGCGCCAGCAGCCAAGATGGGGCGGGGGGCAAGGCTAATGGCTACACCTTC. Amino acid sequence: CASSQDGAGGKANGYTF. The chain combines TRBV4-1 with TRBJ1-2, with D possibly being TRBD1 (6 bases). V dropped 0 bases and J dropped 6 bases, with 20 bases sitting between them. CDR1 MGHRA and CDR2 YSYEKL come from the germline V gene. The CDR3 is 17 amino acids.

The chain recombines TRBV25-1 with TRBJ2-5; 9 bases agree with TRBD2. V lost 6 bases to trimming and J lost 1 base; unmatched junction nucleotides: 9. This CDR3 comprises 16 residues. Germline loops: CDR1 MGHDK, CDR2 SYGVNS. Here the CDR3 DNA reads TGTGCCAGCAGCCGAGGGGCGGGGGGGATCCAAGAGACCCAGTACTTC. Translating gives CASSRGAGGIQETQYF.

The V call is TRBV10-2, the J call TRBJ2-2; D is unresolved. Germline V gives CDR1 WSHSY, CDR2 SAAADI. Trimming removed 2 bases from V and 3 bases from J, with 4 bases in between. This CDR3 comprises 13 residues. This CDR3 reads CASSEVYTGELFF. CDR3 nucleotide sequence: TGCGCCAGCAGTGAGGTATACACCGGGGAGCTGTTTTTT.

V gene TRBV15 combines with J gene TRBJ1-3; 10 positions agree with TRBD1. The CDR3 runs to 19 residues. CDR1 and CDR2 from the germline V gene are LNHNV and YYDKDF (reference sequence). The V gene end was trimmed by 0 bases and the J gene end by 3 bases; junction bases not matched to a gene: 11. The CDR3 here is CATSRDYGLTGGYGNTIYF. CDR3 nucleotide sequence: TGTGCCACCAGCAGAGATTATGGCTTGACAGGGGGCTATGGAAACACCATATATTTT.

The chain couples TRBV5-4 to TRBJ1-1, with no clear D. Trimming cost V 4 bases and J 1 base, with 17 bases left between them. The V gene's germline CDR1 is SGHNT and CDR2 YYREEE (reference sequence). This CDR3 is built from 16 residues. CDR3 sequence (DNA): TGTGCCAGCAGCCAAGGAGTTTCTTTGGGGAACACTGAAGCTTTCTTT. Its translation: CASSQGVSLGNTEAFF.

The rearrangement uses TRBV19 and TRBJ1-2; TRBD1 aligns across 9 bases. This CDR3 is 15 amino acids long. Germline CDR1 is LNHDA and CDR2 is SQIVND (reference sequence). V was pared by 5 bases and J by 8 bases, with 12 bases of the junction left unmatched. The CDR3 is CASSSQQGAARGYTF. CDR3 DNA: TGTGCCAGTAGTTCCCAACAGGGGGCCGCTCGGGGCTACACCTTC.

This clone was counted a single time. The chain is built from TRBV29-1 and TRBJ1-1, with D maybe TRBD1 (6 bases). V lost 8 bases and J 5 bases, leaving 12 bases between the germline ends. Germline values: CDR1 SQVTM, CDR2 ANQGSEA. The CDR3 has 11 residues. The CDR3 DNA sequence: TGCAGCACGGACAGTGATACTGAAGCTTTCTTT. Protein: CSTDSDTEAFF.

This chain connects TRBV7-3 to TRBJ2-2; D remains unclear. The CDR3 length is 14 residues. The germline gives CDR1 SGHTA, CDR2 FQGTGA. Trimming took off 4 bases at V and 2 bases at J, with 8 bases between the two ends. The CDR3, as DNA: TGTGCCAGCAGCTACGGGTCCAACACCGGGGAGCTGTTTTTT. Its translation: CASSYGSNTGELFF.

The chain has TRBV30 and TRBJ2-5; D is perhaps TRBD1 (5 bases). CDR1 and CDR2 (germline): GTSNPN, SVGIG (reference sequence). V was pared by 0 bases and J by 2 bases, with 10 bases between. The CDR3 length is 14 residues. CDR3 nucleotide sequence: TGTGCCTGGAGTGTACTCTACAGGCAAGAGACCCAGTACTTC. It specifies CAWSVLYRQETQYF.

The chain joins TRBV15 to TRBJ2-1; 7 nucleotides match TRBD1. Trimming removed 2 bases from V and 7 bases from J; junction bases left unmatched: 8. Germline-derived CDR1 and CDR2 are LNHNV and YYDKDF (reference sequence). The CDR3 sequence is 15 residues long. CDR3 amino acids: CATSRLTGLGNEQFF. The CDR3 DNA reads as TGTGCCACCAGCAGACTGACAGGGCTTGGGAATGAGCAGTTCTTC.

This chain links TRBV7-6 with TRBJ2-1; 10 bases are shared with TRBD2. V lost 3 bases to trimming and J lost 6 bases; unmatched junction nucleotides: 5. The germline gives CDR1 SGHVS, CDR2 FNYEAQ. This CDR3 comprises 15 residues. The CDR3 region is CASSLSLAGPNEQFF. CDR3 DNA sequence: TGTGCCAGCAGCTTGTCACTAGCGGGACCCAATGAGCAGTTCTTC. Together with reference TRBV7-6 and TRBJ2-1, the CDR3 gives the full variable domain: GAGVSQSPRYKVTKRGQDVALRCDPISGHVSLYWYRQALGQGPEFLTYFNYEAQQDKSGLPNDRFSAERPEGSISTLTIQRTEQRDSAMYRCASSLSLAGPNEQFFGPGTRLTVL.

This clone appeared once. J is TRBJ1-4 and V is TRBV9, with D possibly matching TRBD1 (6 bases). V was pared by 3 bases and J by 6 bases, with 15 bases between. The CDR3 totals 15 residues. Germline V gene data show CDR1 as SGDLS and CDR2 as YYNGEE. The CDR3 bases are TGTGCCAGCAGCGCGAGAGGGGGTCAGTATGAAAAACTGTTTTTT. Its translation is CASSARGGQYEKLFF.

The chain recombines TRBV6-1 with TRBJ2-2; 12 bases line up with TRBD1. Losses at the gene ends were 2 bases for V and 5 bases for J; bases not matched to a gene: 3. The V gene's germline CDR1 is MNHNS and CDR2 SASEGT. CDR3 length: 16 amino acids. The CDR3 is CASSEPGQGATGELFF. The CDR3 coding sequence is TGTGCCAGCAGTGAACCGGGACAGGGGGCGACCGGGGAGCTGTTTTTT.

The chain has TRBV6-5 and TRBJ2-1; 15 nucleotides line up with TRBD2. After removal of 2 bases from V and 9 bases from J, the junction contained 2 bases not matched to a gene. Germline CDR1 MNHEY, CDR2 SVGAGI. The CDR3 is 15 amino acids. CDR3 protein: CASSYQGLAGGEQFF. For the CDR3, the DNA is TGTGCCAGCAGTTACCAGGGACTAGCGGGAGGTGAGCAGTTCTTC.

The V call is TRBV18, the J call TRBJ1-3; D gene ambiguous. The germline V gene encodes CDR1 KGHSH and CDR2 LQKENI. V lost 0 bases and J lost 4, with 7 bases in between. The CDR3 totals 14 residues. The CDR3, as DNA: TGTGCCAGCTCACCACCGGGCCCCGGAAACACCATATATTTT. As protein: CASSPPGPGNTIYF. Drawing the rest from reference TRBV18 and TRBJ1-3, the complete variable domain is NAGVMQNPRHLVRRRGQEARLRCSPMKGHSHVYWYRQLPEEGLKFMVYLQKENIIDESGMPKERFSAEFPKEGPSILRIQQVVRGDSAAYFCASSPPGPGNTIYFGEGSWLTVV.

In regard to this clone: Its ends do not fully match the called genes, so a read error is possible. The genes are TRBV6-4 and TRBJ1-5, with 9 nucleotides matching TRBD1. CDR3 length: 14 amino acids. Germline lookup yields CDR1 MRHNA and CDR2 SNTAGT. The CDR3 bases are TGCTGGGGGTCCAAGGGACAGGGCGGTCAGCCCCAGCATTTT. Its protein product is CWGSKGQGGQPQHF.

CDR3 nucleotide sequence: TGTGCCAGCAGTTTATTGTCGGGAAAACTGTTTTTT. It is translated as CASSLLSGKLFF. The genes are TRBV27 and TRBJ1-4; D unresolved. V was cut by 1 base and J by 10 bases, with 7 bases left in between. CDR1 is MNHEY, CDR2 SMNVEV, per germline (reference sequence). The CDR3 extends over 12 amino acids.

V usage is TRBV7-9 and J usage is TRBJ1-1, with TRBD1 identical over 7 bases. Looked up from germline, CDR1 is SEHNR and CDR2 is FQNEAQ (reference sequence). Unmatched junction bases numbered 9, after V lost 5 bases and J lost 3 bases. The CDR3 contains 15 residues. The CDR3 DNA sequence: TGTGCCAGCAGCCCCCGAATAGGGGGCTACACTGAAGCTTTCTTT. Protein sequence: CASSPRIGGYTEAFF.

This chain uses TRBV18 with TRBJ1-2; D not certain. V gave up 2 bases and J gave up 4 bases, with 11 bases separating them. The CDR3 covers 14 residues. CDR1 is KGHSH, CDR2 LQKENI, per germline. The CDR3: CASSPSGRSYGYTF. As DNA, the CDR3 is TGTGCCAGCTCACCAAGTGGGAGGAGCTATGGCTACACCTTC.

For this clone: Other DNA sequences of this sample code for an identical CDR3. The chain links TRBV6-2 or TRBV6-3 to TRBJ1-5; D might be TRBD1 (6 bases). CDR3 length: 15 residues. Germline V gene data show CDR1 as MNHEY and CDR2 as SVGEGT. Trimming pared 2 bases from V and 2 bases from J, leaving 10 bases between. The CDR3 DNA reads as TGTGCCAGCAGTTACGGCGGGGGCGGCAATCAGCCCCAGCATTTT. It translates to CASSYGGGGNQPQHF.

This chain links TRBV2 with TRBJ2-7, with TRBD1 matching over 9 bases. The trim removed 5 bases at V and 5 bases at J, leaving 4 bases unmatched. CDR1 is SNHLY, CDR2 FYNNEI, per germline. This CDR3 is built from 13 residues. The CDR3 DNA reads as TGTGCCAGCAGTAATACAGGGGGCAACGAGCAGTACTTC. Translating it yields CASSNTGGNEQYF. Full variable domain (outside the CDR3, taken from reference TRBV2 and TRBJ2-7): EPEVTQTPSHQVTQMGQEVILRCVPISNHLYFYWYRQILGQKVEFLVSFYNNEISEKSEIFDDQFSVERPDGSNFTLKIRSTKLEDSAMYFCASSNTGGNEQYFGPGTRLTVT.

This chain links TRBV7-3 with TRBJ2-3; D ambiguous. Germline values: CDR1 SGHTA, CDR2 FQGTGA. The CDR3 consists of 16 residues. Trimming shortened V by 5 bases and J by 1 base, and 16 bases separated the two germline ends. The CDR3 is CASSPSLMGGTDTQYF. The CDR3 DNA sequence: TGTGCCAGCAGCCCATCCCTTATGGGCGGCACAGATACGCAGTATTTT.

The CDR3 sequence is CSASDSRMNTEAFF. The CDR3, as DNA: TGCAGCGCGTCGGACAGTCGTATGAACACTGAAGCTTTCTTT. The V call is TRBV29-1, the J call TRBJ1-1, with D possibly matching TRBD1 (6 bases). Germline V lookup: CDR1 SQVTM, CDR2 ANQGSEA. This CDR3 has 14 amino acids. Trimming removed 7 bases from V and 0 bases from J, with 15 bases in between.

This rearrangement joins TRBV7-8 to TRBJ1-2; D gene uncertain. Looked up from germline, CDR1 is SGHVS and CDR2 is FQNEAQ. The CDR3 totals 14 residues. V lost 3 bases and J 2 bases, leaving 10 bases between the germline ends. The CDR3 coding sequence is TGTGCCAGCAGCTTGGCGGGCTACAACTATGGCTACACCTTC. It translates to CASSLAGYNYGYTF.

The chain recombines TRBV5-4 with TRBJ2-7; TRBD2 matches 10 bases. V was clipped by 4 bases and J by 3 bases; unmatched bases: 7. CDR1 is SGHNT, CDR2 YYREEE, per germline (reference sequence). This CDR3 comprises 15 residues. For the CDR3, the DNA is TGTGCCAGCAGCCCGAGACTAGCGGGCAACTACGAGCAGTACTTC. This gives the protein CASSPRLAGNYEQYF.

V usage is TRBV18 and J usage is TRBJ1-4; D remains ambiguous. This CDR3 contains 17 residues. Trimming pared 4 bases from V and 0 bases from J, leaving 15 bases between. CDR1 is KGHSH, CDR2 LQKENI, per germline. The chain's CDR3 is CASSLNAPTATNEKLFF. The CDR3 nucleotides read TGTGCCAGCTCACTTAATGCCCCAACGGCAACTAATGAAAAACTGTTTTTT.